This TCR beta chain was identified in a study of OX40 agonist ivuxolimab in advanced cancers. Study-wide background: A history of anti-PD-1, anti-PD-L1 or anti-CTLA-4 therapy was acceptable, and about 40% had some.

Some clones are missing from TCRdb's copy, which holds only in-frame ones; the method was immunoSEQ multiplex PCR. This table has 96,000 or so clones, less than 85% appearing once. J gave up 3 bases and V 0 bases, and 3 bases lay outside the gene matches. The CDR3 covers 15 residues. CDR1 is SGHRS, CDR2 YFSETQ, per germline. The gene calls are TRBV5-1 and TRBJ2-7; 10 bases map to TRBD2. Sequenced here: CD4+ or CD8+ T cells sorted from blood, sampled in a trial of the OX40 agonist ivuxolimab. The receptor's source is an adult with an advanced solid tumor such as melanoma, head and neck, liver or kidney cancer. The CDR3 coding sequence is TGCGCCAGCAGCTTGGATGCTAGCGGGAGCTACGAGCAGTACTTC. Its translation: CASSLDASGSYEQYF.